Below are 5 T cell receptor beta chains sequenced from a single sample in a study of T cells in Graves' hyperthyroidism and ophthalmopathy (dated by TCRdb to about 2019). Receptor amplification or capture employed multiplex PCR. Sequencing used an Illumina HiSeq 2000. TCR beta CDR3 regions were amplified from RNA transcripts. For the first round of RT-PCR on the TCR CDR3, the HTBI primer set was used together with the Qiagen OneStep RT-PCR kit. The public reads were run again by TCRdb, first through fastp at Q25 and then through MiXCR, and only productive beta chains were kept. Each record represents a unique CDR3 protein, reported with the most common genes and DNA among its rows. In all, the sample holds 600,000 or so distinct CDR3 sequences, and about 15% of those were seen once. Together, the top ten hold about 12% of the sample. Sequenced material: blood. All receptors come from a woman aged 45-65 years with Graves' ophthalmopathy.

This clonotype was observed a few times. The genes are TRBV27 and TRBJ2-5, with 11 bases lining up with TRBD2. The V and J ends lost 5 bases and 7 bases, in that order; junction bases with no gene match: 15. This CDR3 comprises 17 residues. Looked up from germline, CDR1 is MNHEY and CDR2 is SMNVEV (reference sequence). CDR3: CASSHKTSGSSTGTQYF. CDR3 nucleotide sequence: TGTGCCAGCAGTCACAAAACTAGCGGGAGTAGCACCGGGACCCAGTACTTC.

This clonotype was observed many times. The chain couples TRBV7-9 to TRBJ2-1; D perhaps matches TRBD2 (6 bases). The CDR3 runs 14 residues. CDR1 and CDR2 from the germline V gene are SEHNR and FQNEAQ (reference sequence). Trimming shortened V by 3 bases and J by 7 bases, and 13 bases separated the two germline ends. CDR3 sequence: CASSFTGEGNEQFF. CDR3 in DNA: TGTGCCAGCAGCTTCACGGGAGAGGGGAATGAGCAGTTCTTC.

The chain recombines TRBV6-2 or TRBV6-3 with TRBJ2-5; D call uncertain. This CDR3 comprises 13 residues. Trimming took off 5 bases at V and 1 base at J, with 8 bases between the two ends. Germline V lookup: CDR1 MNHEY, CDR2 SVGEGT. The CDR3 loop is CASSRPGQETQYF. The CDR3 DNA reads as TGTGCCAGCAGTCGACCGGGCCAAGAGACCCAGTACTTC.

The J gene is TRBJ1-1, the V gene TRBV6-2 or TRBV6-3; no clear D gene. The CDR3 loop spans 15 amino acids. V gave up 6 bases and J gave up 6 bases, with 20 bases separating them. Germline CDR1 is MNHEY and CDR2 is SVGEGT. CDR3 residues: CASRSGRKTRSEAFF. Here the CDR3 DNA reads TGTGCCAGCAGGAGCGGACGGAAAACCCGATCTGAAGCTTTCTTT.

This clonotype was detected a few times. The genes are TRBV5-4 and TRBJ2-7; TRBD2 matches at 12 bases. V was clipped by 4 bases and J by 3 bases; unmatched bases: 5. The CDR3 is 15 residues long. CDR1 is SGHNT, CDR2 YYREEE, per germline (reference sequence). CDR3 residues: CASSERTSGNYEQYF. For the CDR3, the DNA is TGTGCCAGCAGCGAAAGGACTAGCGGGAACTACGAGCAGTACTTC.